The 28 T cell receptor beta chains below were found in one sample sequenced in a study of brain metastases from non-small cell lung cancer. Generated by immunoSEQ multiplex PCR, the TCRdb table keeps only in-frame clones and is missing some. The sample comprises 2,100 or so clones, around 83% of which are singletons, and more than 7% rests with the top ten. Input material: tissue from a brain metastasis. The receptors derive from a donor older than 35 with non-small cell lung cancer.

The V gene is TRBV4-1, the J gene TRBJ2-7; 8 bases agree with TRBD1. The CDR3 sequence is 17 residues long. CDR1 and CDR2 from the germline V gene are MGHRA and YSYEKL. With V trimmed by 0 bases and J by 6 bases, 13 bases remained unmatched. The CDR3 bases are TGCGCCAGCAGCCAAGAAATTTCAGGGGGCGCAGGGATCGAGCAGTACTTC. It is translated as CASSQEISGGAGIEQYF.

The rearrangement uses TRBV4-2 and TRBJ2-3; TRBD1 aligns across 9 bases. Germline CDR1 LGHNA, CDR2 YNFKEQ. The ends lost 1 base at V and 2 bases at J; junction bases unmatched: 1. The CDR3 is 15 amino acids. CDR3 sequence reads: CASSQGTGVTDTQYF. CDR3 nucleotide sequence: TGTGCCAGCAGCCAAGGGACAGGGGTCACAGATACGCAGTATTTT.

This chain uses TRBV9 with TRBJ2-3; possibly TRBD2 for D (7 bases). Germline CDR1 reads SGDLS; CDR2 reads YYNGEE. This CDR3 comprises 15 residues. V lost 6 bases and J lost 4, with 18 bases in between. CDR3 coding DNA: TGTGCCAGCACCCCAGGTTCGGGGGGCCCAGATACGCAGTATTTT. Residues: CASTPGSGGPDTQYF.

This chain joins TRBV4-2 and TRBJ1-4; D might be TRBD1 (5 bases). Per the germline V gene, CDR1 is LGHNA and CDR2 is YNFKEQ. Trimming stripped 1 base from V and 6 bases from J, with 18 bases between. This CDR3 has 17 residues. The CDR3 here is CASSQGIRRGLHEKLFF. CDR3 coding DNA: TGTGCCAGCAGCCAAGGGATTAGGAGGGGATTACATGAAAAACTGTTTTTT.

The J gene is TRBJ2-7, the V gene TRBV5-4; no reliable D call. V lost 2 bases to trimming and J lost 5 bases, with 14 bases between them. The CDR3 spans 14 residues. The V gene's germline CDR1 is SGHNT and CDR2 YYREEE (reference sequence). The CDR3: CASSFGSILDEQYF. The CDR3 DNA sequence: TGTGCCAGCAGCTTTGGCTCCATCCTCGACGAGCAGTACTTC.

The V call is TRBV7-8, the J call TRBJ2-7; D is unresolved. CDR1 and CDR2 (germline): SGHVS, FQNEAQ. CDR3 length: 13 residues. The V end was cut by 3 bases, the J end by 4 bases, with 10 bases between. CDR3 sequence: CASSLVSSYEQYF. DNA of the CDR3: TGTGCCAGCAGCTTGGTAAGCTCATACGAGCAGTACTTC.

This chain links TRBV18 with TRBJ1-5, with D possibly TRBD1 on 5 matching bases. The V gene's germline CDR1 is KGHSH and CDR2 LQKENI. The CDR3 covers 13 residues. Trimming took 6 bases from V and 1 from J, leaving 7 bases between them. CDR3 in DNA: TGTGCCAGCTCCCAGGGAAGCAATCAGCCCCAGCATTTT. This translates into CASSQGSNQPQHF.

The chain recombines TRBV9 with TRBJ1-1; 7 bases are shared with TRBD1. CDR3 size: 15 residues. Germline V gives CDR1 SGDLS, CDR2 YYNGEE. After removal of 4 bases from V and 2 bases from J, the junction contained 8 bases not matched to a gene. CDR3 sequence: CASSPFDRVNTEAFF. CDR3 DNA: TGTGCCAGCAGCCCTTTCGACAGGGTTAACACTGAAGCTTTCTTT.

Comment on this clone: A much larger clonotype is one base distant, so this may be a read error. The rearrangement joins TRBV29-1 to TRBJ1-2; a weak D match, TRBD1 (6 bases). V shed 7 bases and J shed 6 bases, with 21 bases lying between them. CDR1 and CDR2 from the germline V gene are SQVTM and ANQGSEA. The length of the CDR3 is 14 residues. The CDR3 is CSAFITGLGDGYTF. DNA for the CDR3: TGCAGCGCCTTCATAACAGGGCTTGGCGATGGCTACACCTTC.

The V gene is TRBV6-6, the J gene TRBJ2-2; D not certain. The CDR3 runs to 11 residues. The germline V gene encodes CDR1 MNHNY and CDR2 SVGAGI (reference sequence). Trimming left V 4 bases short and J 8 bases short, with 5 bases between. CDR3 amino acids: CASSFGGELFF. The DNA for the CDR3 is TGTGCCAGCAGTTTTGGAGGGGAGCTGTTTTTT.

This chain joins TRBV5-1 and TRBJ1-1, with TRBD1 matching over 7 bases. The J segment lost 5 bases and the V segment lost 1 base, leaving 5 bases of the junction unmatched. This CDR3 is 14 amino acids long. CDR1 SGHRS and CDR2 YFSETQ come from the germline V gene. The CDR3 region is CASSLRGQGTEAFF. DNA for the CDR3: TGCGCCAGCAGCTTGAGGGGGCAAGGGACTGAAGCTTTCTTT.

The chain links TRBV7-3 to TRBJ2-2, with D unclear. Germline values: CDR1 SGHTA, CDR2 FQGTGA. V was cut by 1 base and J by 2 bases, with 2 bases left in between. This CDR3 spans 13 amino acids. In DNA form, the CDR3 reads TGTGCCAGCAGCTTAATAAACACCGGGGAGCTGTTTTTT. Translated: CASSLINTGELFF.

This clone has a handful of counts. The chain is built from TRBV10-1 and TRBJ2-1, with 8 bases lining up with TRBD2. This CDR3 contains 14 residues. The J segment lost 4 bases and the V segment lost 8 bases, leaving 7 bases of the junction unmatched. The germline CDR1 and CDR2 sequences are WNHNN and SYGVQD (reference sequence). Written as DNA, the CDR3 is TGCGCCAGCCCGCCGACTAGCGTATACAATGAGCAGTTCTTC. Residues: CASPPTSVYNEQFF.

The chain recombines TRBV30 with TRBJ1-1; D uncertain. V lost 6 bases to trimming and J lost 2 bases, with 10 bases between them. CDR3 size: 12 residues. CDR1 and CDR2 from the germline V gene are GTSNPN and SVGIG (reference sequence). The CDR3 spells CACLRRNTEAFF. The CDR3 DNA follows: TGTGCCTGCCTCAGGCGAAACACTGAAGCTTTCTTT.

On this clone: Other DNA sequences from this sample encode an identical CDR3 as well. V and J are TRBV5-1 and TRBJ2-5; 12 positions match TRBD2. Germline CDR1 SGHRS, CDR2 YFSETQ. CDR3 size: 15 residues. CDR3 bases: TGCGCTAGCGGGTTGACTAGCGGGGGACAAGAGACCCAGTACTTC. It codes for CASGLTSGGQETQYF.

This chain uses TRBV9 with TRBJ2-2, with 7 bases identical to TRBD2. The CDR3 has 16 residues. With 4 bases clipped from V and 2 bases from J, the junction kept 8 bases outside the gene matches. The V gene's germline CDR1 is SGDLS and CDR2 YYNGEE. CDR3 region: CASSPSASGNTGELFF. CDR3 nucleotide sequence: TGTGCCAGCAGCCCCTCGGCTAGCGGCAACACCGGGGAGCTGTTTTTT.

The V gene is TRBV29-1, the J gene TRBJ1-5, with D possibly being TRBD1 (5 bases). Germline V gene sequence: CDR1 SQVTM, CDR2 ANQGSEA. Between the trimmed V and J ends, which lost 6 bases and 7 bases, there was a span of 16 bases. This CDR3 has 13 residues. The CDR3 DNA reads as TGCAGCGTCGTAGACAGCCCTCAACAGCCCCAGCATTTT. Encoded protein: CSVVDSPQQPQHF.

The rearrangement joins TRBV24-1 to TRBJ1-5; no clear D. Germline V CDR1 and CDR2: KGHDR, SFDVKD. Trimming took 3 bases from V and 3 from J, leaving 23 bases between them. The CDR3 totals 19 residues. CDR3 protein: CATSDTLRRGPPDNQPQHF. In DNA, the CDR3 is TGTGCCACCAGTGATACACTTCGGAGAGGGCCACCGGACAATCAGCCCCAGCATTTT.

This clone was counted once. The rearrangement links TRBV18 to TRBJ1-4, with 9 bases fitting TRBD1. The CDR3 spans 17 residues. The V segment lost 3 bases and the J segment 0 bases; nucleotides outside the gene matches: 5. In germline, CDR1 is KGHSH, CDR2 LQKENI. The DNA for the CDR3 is TGTGCCAGCTCACCGTCCCGGACAGGGGCAACTAATGAAAAACTGTTTTTT. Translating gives CASSPSRTGATNEKLFF.

CDR3 coding DNA: TGCGCCAGCAGCTTGGACAGCTCTGGAAACACCATATATTTT. Translated, it gives CASSLDSSGNTIYF. The chain is built from TRBV5-1 and TRBJ1-3; unclear D gene. With 0 bases removed from V and 0 bases from J, the gap between germline ends came to 4 bases. CDR3 length: 14 amino acids. Germline lookup yields CDR1 SGHRS and CDR2 YFSETQ.

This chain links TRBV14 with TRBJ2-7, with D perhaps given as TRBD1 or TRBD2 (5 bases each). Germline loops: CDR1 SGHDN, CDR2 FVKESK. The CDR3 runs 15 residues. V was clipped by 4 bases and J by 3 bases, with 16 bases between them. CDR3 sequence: CASSRLTEDFYEQYF. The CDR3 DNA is TGTGCCAGCAGCCGATTGACAGAGGACTTCTACGAGCAGTACTTC.

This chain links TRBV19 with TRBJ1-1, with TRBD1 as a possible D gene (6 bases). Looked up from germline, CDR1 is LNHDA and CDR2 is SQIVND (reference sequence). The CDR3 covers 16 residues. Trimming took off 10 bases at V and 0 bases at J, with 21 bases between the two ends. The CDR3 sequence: CATWGTGHLLNTEAFF. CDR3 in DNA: TGTGCCACCTGGGGGACGGGACACCTTTTGAACACTGAAGCTTTCTTT.

The CDR3, as DNA: TGTGCCAGCAGCCCCAGACTAGCGGGAGAGACCCAGTACTTC. The encoded protein is CASSPRLAGETQYF. V and J are TRBV5-4 and TRBJ2-5; 10 bases match TRBD2. This CDR3 is 14 amino acids long. Per the germline V gene, CDR1 is SGHNT and CDR2 is YYREEE (reference sequence). V lost 4 bases, J lost 4 bases, and 4 bases stayed unmatched.

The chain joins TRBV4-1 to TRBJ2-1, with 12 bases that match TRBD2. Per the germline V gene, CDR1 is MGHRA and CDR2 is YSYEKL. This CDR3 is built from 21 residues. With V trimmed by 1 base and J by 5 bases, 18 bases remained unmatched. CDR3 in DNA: TGCGCCAGCAGCCAAGGGGGACGGACTAGCGGGGAAGAGGAGGGTGACAATGAGCAGTTCTTC. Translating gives CASSQGGRTSGEEEGDNEQFF.

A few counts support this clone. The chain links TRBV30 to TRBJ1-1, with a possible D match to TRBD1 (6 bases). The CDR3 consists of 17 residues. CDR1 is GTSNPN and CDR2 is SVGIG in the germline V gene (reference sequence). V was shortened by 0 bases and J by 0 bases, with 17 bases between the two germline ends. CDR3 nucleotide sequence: TGTGCCTGGAGTGTATTAGGGGGGGTAGGCTTGAACACTGAAGCTTTCTTT. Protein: CAWSVLGGVGLNTEAFF.

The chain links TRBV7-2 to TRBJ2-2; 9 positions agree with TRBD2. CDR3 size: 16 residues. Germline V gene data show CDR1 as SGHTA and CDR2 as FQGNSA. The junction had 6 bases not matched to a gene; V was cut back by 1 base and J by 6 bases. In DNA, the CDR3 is TGTGCCAGCAGCTTAGGCGGCGGGAGGGCCCCCGGGGAGCTGTTTTTT. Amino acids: CASSLGGGRAPGELFF.

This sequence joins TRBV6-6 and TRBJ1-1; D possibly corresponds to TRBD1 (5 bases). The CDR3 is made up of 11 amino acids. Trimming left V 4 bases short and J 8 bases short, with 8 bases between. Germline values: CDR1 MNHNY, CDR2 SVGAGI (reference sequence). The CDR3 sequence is CASSFGAEAFF. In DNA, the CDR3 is TGTGCCAGCAGTTTCGGGGCCGAAGCTTTCTTT.

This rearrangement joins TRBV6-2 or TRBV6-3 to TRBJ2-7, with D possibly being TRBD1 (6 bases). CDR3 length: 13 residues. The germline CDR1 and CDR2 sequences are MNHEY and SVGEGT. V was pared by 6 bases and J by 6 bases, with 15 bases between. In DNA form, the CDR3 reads TGTGCCAGCAGCCCTGGGACATCGCGCGAGCAGTACTTC. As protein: CASSPGTSREQYF.